Sequencing of this T cell receptor (beta chain) was carried out in a study of blood T cell repertoires in COVID-19. Only in-frame clones appear in the TCRdb table, and some are missing; sequencing was by immunoSEQ multiplex PCR. The table lists 130,000 to 150,000 clones, around 85% of them singletons, with 6.5% to 9.5% in the top ten. The CDR3 consists of 16 residues. Germline V gene sequence: CDR1 SGHTS, CDR2 YDEGEE. The V segment lost 4 bases and the J segment 1 base; nucleotides outside the gene matches: 10. The chain links TRBV5-8 to TRBJ2-5, with 7 bases identical to TRBD2. The clonotype was recovered from a woman aged 60-70 years with COVID-19, enrolled during active disease. Material for sequencing was peripheral blood. Written as DNA, the CDR3 is TGTGCCAGCAGCCTGGTAGGCGCTAGCGGCCAAGAGACCCAGTACTTC. It specifies CASSLVGASGQETQYF. The complete variable domain, with remaining parts taken from reference TRBV5-8 and TRBJ2-5, reads EAGVTQSPTHLIKTRGQQATLRCSPISGHTSVYWYQQALGLGLQFLLWYDEGEERNRGNFPPRFSGRQFPNYSSELNVNALELEDSALYLCASSLVGASGQETQYFGPGTRLLVL.